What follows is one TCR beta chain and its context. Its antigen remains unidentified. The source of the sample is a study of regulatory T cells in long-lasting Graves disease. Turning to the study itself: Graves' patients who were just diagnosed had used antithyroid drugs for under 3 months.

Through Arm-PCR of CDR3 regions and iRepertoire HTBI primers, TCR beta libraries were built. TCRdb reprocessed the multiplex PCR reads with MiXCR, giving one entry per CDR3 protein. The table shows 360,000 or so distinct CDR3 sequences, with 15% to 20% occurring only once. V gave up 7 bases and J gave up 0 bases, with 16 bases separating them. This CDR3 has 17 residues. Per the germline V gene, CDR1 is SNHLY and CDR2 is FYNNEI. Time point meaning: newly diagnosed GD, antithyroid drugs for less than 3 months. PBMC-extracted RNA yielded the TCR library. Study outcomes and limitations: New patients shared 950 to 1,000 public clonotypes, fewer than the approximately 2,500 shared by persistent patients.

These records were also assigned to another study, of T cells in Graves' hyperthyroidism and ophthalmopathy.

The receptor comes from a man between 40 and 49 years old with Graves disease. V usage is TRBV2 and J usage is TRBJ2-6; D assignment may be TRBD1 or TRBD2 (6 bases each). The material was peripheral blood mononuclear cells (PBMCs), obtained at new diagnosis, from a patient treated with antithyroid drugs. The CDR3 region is CASKWRGVLSGANVLTF. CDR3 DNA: TGTGCCAGCAAATGGAGGGGGGTCCTCTCTGGGGCCAACGTCCTGACTTTC. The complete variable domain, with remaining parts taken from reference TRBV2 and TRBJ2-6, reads EPEVTQTPSHQVTQMGQEVILRCVPISNHLYFYWYRQILGQKVEFLVSFYNNEISEKSEIFDDQFSVERPDGSNFTLKIRSTKLEDSAMYFCASKWRGVLSGANVLTFGAGSRLTVL.